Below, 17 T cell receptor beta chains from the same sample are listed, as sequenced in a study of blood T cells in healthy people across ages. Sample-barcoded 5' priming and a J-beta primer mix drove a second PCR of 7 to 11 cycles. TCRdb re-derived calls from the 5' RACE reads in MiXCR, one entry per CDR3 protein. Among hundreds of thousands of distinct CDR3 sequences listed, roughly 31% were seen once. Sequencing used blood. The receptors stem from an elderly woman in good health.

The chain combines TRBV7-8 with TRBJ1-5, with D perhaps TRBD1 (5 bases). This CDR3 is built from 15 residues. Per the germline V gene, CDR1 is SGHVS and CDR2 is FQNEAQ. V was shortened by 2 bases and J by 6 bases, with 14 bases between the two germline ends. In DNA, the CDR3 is TGTGCCAGCAGCTTACAGGGAAATATACCTCAGCCCCAGCATTTT. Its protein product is CASSLQGNIPQPQHF.

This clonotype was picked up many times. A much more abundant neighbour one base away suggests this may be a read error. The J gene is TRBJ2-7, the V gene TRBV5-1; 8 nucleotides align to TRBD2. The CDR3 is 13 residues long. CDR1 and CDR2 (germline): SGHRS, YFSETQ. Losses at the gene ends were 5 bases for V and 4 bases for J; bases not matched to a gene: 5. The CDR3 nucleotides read TGCGCCAGCAGGTCGAGCGGGGGATACGAGCAGTACTTC. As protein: CASRSSGGYEQYF. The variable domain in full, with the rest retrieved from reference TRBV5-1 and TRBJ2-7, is KAGVTQTPRYLIKTRGQQVTLSCSPISGHRSVSWYQQTPGQGLQFLFEYFSETQRNKGNFPGRFSGRQFSNSRSEMNVSTLELGDSALYLCASRSSGGYEQYFGPGTRLTVT.

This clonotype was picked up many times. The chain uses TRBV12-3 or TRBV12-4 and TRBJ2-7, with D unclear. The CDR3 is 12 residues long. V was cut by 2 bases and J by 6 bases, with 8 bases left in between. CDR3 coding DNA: TGTGCCAGCAGTTTATCCAGTCTCGAGCAGTACTTC. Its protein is CASSLSSLEQYF.

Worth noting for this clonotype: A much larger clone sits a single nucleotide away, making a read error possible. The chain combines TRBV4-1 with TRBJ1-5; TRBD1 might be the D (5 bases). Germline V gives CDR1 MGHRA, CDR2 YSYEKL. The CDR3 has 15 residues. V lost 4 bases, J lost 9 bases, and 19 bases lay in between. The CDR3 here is CASSPADGAYRPQHF. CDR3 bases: TGCGCCAGCAGCCCCGCAGACGGGGCTTATCGGCCCCAGCATTTT.

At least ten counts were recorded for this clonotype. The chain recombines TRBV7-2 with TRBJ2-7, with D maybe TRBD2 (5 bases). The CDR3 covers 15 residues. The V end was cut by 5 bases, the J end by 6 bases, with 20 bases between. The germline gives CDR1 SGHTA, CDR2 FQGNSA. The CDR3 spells CASSRSRLTSREQYF. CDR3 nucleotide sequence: TGTGCCAGCAGCCGATCTCGATTAACTAGTCGCGAGCAGTACTTC.

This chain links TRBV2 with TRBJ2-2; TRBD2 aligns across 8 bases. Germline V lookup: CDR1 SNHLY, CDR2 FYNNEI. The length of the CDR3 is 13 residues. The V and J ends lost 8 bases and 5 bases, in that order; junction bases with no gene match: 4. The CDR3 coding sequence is TGTGCCAGCGGACTAGCTCGTACCGGGGAGCTGTTTTTT. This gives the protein CASGLARTGELFF. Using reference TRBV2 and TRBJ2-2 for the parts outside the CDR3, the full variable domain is EPEVTQTPSHQVTQMGQEVILRCVPISNHLYFYWYRQILGQKVEFLVSFYNNEISEKSEIFDDQFSVERPDGSNFTLKIRSTKLEDSAMYFCASGLARTGELFFGEGSRLTVL.

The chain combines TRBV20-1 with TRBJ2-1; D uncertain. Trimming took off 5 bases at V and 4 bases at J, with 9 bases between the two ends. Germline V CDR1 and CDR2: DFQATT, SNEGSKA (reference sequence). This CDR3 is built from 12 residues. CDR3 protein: CSALDGYNEQFF. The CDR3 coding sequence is TGCAGTGCTTTGGACGGTTACAATGAGCAGTTCTTC.

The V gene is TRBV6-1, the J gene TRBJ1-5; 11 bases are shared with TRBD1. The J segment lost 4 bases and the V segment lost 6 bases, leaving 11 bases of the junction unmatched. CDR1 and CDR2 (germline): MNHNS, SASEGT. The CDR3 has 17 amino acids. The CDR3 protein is CASSRSSGTGGNQPQHF. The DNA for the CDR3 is TGTGCCAGCAGCCGCTCGTCTGGGACAGGGGGGAATCAGCCCCAGCATTTT.

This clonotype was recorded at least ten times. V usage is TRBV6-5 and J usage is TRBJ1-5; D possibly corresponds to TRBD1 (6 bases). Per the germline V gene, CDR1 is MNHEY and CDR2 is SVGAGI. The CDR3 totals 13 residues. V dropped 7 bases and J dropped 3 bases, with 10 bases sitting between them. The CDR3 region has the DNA TGTGCCAGCAAAAGACAGGACAATCAGCCCCAGCATTTT. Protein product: CASKRQDNQPQHF.

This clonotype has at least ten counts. The CDR3 region is CASSLGRTGDGYTF. CDR3 bases: TGTGCCAGCAGTTTAGGTCGGACAGGGGATGGCTACACCTTC. The J gene is TRBJ1-2, the V gene TRBV12-3 or TRBV12-4, with 9 bases fitting TRBD1. V shed 1 base and J 6 bases; nucleotides not matched to a gene: 3. This CDR3 region has 14 residues.

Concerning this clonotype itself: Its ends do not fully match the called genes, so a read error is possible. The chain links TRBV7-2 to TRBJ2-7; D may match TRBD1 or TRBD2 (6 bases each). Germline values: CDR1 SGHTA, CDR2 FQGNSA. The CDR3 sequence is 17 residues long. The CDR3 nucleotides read TGTGCCAGCAGCCCATCCCAATGGTGGGGGGCCTCCCACGAGCAGTACTTC. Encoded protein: CASSPSQWWGASHEQYF.

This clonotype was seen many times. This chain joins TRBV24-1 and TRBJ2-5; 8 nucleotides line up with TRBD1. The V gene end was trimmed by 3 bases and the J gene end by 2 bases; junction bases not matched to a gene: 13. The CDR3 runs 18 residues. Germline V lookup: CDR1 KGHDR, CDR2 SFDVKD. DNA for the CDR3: TGTGCCACCAGTGATCGCCCTCGACAGGGGCATCCTCAAGAGACCCAGTACTTC. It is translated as CATSDRPRQGHPQETQYF.

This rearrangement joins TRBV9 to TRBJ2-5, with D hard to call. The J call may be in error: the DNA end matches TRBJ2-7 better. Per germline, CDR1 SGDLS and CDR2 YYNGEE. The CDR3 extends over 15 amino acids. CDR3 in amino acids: CASSAYGGAYYEQYF. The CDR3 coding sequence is TGTGCCAGCAGCGCTTACGGCGGAGCCTACTACGAGCAGTACTTC.

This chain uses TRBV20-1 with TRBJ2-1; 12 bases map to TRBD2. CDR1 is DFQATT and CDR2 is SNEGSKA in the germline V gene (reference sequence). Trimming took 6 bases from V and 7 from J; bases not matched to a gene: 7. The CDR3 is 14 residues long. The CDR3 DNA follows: TGCAGTGCCCTAGCGGGGGGGCCAGTGAATGAGCAGTTCTTC. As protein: CSALAGGPVNEQFF.

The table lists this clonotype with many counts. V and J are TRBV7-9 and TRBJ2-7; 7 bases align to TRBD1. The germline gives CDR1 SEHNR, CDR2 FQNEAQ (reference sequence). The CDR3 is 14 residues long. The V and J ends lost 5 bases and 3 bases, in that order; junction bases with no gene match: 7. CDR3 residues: CASSRPGQSYEQYF. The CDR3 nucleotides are TGTGCCAGCAGCCGACCGGGACAGAGCTACGAGCAGTACTTC.

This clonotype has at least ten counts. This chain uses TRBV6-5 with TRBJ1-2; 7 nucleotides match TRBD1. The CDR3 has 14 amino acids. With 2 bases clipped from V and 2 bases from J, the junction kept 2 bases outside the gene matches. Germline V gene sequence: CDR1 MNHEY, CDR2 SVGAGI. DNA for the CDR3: TGTGCCAGCAGTTACAGGGGGCAGAACTATGGCTACACCTTC. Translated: CASSYRGQNYGYTF.

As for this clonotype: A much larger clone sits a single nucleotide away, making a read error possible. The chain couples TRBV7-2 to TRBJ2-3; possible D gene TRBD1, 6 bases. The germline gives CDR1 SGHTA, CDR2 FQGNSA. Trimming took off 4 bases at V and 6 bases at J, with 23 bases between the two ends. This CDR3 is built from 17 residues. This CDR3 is CASSSGRARGSCDTQYF. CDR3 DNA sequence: TGTGCCAGCAGCTCCGGTAGGGCTAGGGGGTCATGCGATACGCAGTATTTT.